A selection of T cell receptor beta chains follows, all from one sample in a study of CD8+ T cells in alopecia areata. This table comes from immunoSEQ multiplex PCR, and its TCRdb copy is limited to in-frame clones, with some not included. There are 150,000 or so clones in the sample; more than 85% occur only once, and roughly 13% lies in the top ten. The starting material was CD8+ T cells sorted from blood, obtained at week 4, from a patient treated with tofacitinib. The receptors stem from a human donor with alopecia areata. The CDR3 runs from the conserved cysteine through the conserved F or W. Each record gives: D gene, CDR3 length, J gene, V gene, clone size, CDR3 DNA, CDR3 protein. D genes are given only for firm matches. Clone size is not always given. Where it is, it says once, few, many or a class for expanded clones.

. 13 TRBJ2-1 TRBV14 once TGTGCCAGCAGCCAAGATGTAGGGAATGAGCAGTTCTTC CASSQDVGNEQFF
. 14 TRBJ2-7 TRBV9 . TGTGCCAGCGCGATAGCGGATAGCTCCTACGAGCAGTACTTC CASAIADSSYEQYF
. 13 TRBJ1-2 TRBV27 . TGTGCCAGCAGTAAAAACAGGGCCTATGGCTACACCTTC CASSKNRAYGYTF
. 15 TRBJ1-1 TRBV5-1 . TGCGCCAGCAGCTTGGCGGCAGGGCCGAACACTGAAGCTTTCTTT CASSLAAGPNTEAFF
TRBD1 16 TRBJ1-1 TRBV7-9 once TGTGCCAGCAGCCCGCGGGACAGGGCCCCGAACACTGAAGCTTTCTTT CASSPRDRAPNTEAFF
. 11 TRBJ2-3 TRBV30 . TGTGCCTTCCTGCTCCCTGGTTCGCAGTATTTT CAFLLPGSQYF
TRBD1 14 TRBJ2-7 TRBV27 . TGTGCCAGCAGTTTCGGGACAGGGGCCCTCGAGCAGTACTTC CASSFGTGALEQYF
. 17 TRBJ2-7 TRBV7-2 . TGTGCCAGCAGCTCCCTCGTATGGGCGGGCCCCTCCTACGAGCAGTACTTC CASSSLVWAGPSYEQYF
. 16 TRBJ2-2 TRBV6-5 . TGTGCCAGCAGTTACAAGAGGGGGTCAGGGTCCGGGGAGCTGTTTTTT CASSYKRGSGSGELFF
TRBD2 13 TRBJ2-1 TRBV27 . TGTGCCGCAGGGCTAGCGGGAAACAATGAGCAGTTCTTC CAAGLAGNNEQFF
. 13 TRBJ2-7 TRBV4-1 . TGCGCCAGCAGCCAGGGGGCGGGATACGAGCAGTACTTC CASSQGAGYEQYF
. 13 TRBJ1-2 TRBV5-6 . TGTGCCAGCAGCCCTACAGGGAACTATGGCTACACCTTC CASSPTGNYGYTF
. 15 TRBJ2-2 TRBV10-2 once TGCGCCAGTATAAAGGAGGGTGCGAACACCGGGGAGCTGTTTTTT CASIKEGANTGELFF
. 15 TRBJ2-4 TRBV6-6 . TGTGCCAGCGGCGCCAACAGAGATGCCAAAAACATTCAGTACTTC CASGANRDAKNIQYF
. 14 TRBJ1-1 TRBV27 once TGTGCCAGCAGTCCAAACCAGGGTCGCACTGAAGCTTTCTTT CASSPNQGRTEAFF
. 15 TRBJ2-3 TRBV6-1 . TGTGCCAGCACCGGGGTGCGGGAAGGCACAGATACGCAGTATTTT CASTGVREGTDTQYF
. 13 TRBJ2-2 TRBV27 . TGTGCCAGCAGCTTGAATCCCCCCGGGGAGCTGTTTTTT CASSLNPPGELFF
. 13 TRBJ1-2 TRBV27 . TGTGCCAGCAGACACGGACAGTCGTATGGCTACACCTTC CASRHGQSYGYTF
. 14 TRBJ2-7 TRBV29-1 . TGCAGCGTTGAAGAAGCGCATTCCGCCTACGAGCAGTACTTC CSVEEAHSAYEQYF
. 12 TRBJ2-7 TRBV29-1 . TGCAGCGTCTGGACGGGCTCCTACGAGCAGTACTTC CSVWTGSYEQYF
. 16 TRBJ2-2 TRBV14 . TGTGCCAGCAGCCCCCAGACTTTCCCGTACACCGGGGAGCTGTTTTTT CASSPQTFPYTGELFF
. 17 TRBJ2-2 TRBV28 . TGTGCCAGCAGTTTATTTCCCTCGGCAGACGAGACCGGGGAGCTGTTTTTT CASSLFPSADETGELFF
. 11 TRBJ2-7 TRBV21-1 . TGTGCCACCAGACCCGAAGGCGAGCAGTACTTC CATRPEGEQYF
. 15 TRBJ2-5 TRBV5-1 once TGCGCCAGCAGCTTGGTAGCGGCGTTTCAAGAGACCCAGTACTTC CASSLVAAFQETQYF
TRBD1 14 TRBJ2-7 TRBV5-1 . TGCGCCAGCAGCTTGGGGCTCGGGACAGCGGAGCAGTACTTC CASSLGLGTAEQYF
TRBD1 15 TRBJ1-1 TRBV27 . TGTGCCAGCAGTAGACAGGGCCCTATGAACACTGAAGCTTTCTTT CASSRQGPMNTEAFF
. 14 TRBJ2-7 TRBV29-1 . TGCAGCGTAACCCAGGGGTCCTCGGGGTACGAGCAGTACTTC CSVTQGSSGYEQYF
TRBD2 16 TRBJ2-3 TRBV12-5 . TGTGCTAGTGCCCGGACTAGCGGGGGGAGCACAGATACGCAGTATTTT CASARTSGGSTDTQYF
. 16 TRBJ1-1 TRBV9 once TGTGCCAGCAGCGTAGTTTCACCCGCGCTGAGGGGTGAAGCTTTCTTT CASSVVSPALRGEAFF
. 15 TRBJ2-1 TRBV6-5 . TGTGCCAGCAGAACGAGTGAAGCGTTCCGCAATGAGCAGTTCTTC CASRTSEAFRNEQFF
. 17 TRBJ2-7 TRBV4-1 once TGCGCCAGCAGCCAAGAAGAGAAAGTCAGTGGACAGTACGAGCAGTACTTC CASSQEEKVSGQYEQYF
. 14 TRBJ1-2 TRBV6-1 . TGTGCCAGCAGTGAGCACCCACACAACTATGGCTACACCTTC CASSEHPHNYGYTF
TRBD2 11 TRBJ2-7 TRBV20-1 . TGCAGTGCTAGAACGGGGGGCGAGCAGTACTTC CSARTGGEQYF
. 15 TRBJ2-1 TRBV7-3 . TGTGCCAGCAGCTCGGCTCATGGGCCCTACAATGAGCAGTTCTTC CASSSAHGPYNEQFF
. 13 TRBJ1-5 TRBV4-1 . TGCGCCAGCAGCCAAGAGGTTCTGCAGCCCCAGCATTTT CASSQEVLQPQHF
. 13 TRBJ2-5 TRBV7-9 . TGTGCCAGCAGCAGCCTCCTAGTTTGGGGCCAGTACTTC CASSSLLVWGQYF
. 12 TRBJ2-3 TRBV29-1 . TGCAGCGTTGCGGGACGGACAGATACGCAGTATTTT CSVAGRTDTQYF
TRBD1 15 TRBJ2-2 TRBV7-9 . TGTGCCAGCAGCTTGCCTGGGACAGGGGGCGAGGAGCTGTTTTTT CASSLPGTGGEELFF
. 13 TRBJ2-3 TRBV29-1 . TGCAGCGCCATGAGCACCTGGGGGGATACGCAGTATTTT CSAMSTWGDTQYF
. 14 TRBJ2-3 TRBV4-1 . TGCGCCAGCAGCCAAGTTCAGAACACAGATACGCAGTATTTT CASSQVQNTDTQYF
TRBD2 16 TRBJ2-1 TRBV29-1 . TGCAGCGTTGAGCTAGCGGGGGAGTCTCCCTACAATGAGCAGTTCTTC CSVELAGESPYNEQFF
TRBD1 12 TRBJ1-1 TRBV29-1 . TGCAGCGTGTACAGGGGTACGACTGAAGCTTTCTTT CSVYRGTTEAFF
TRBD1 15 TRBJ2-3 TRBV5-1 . TGCGCCAGCAGCCCCGGGACAGGGGGCTCAGATACGCAGTATTTT CASSPGTGGSDTQYF
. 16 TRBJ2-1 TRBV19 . TGTGCCAGTAGTATAGACCAGGACTATTTATACAATGAGCAGTTCTTC CASSIDQDYLYNEQFF
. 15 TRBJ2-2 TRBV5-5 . TGTGCCAGCTGCTCGGGACTGGAATACGCTGGGGAGCTGTTTTTT CASCSGLEYAGELFF
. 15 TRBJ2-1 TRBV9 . TGTGCCAGCAGCCCGTATGACGGGTCCTACAATGAGCAGTTCTTC CASSPYDGSYNEQFF
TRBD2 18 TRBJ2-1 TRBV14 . TGTGCCAGCAGCTCGAGGACTAGCGGGAGGGCCTCGGTGAATGAGCAGTTCTTC CASSSRTSGRASVNEQFF
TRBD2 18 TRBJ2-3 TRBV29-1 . TGCAGCGTTCGACTACAAGAGACTAGCGGGGGGCCCACAGATACGCAGTATTTT CSVRLQETSGGPTDTQYF
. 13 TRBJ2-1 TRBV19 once TGTGCCAGTAGTCTCCATATTAACAATGAGCAGTTCTTC CASSLHINNEQFF